What follows are 21 T cell receptor beta chains derived from one specimen sequenced in a study of shared clonotypes between healthy human individuals. The repertoire was sequenced with immunoSEQ multiplex PCR; TCRdb's copy has only in-frame clones and lacks some. The sample includes approximately 2.5 million clones, roughly 93% seen only once; the top ten take approximately 0.35%. Sequenced sample: naive CD4+ T cells from PBMCs. Subset given: CD45RA+ positively selected. These receptors were collected from a man in his late teens or twenties in good health. Some clones in this sample may be carry-over from other donors' samples.

The gene calls are TRBV10-1 and TRBJ2-2; no firm D call. Trimming cost V 2 bases and J 4 bases, with 2 bases left between them. There are 12 residues in the CDR3. From germline, CDR1 is WNHNN and CDR2 SYGVQD (reference sequence). The CDR3 DNA sequence: TGCGCCAGCAGTGAGACCACCGGGGAGCTGTTTTTT. Its protein is CASSETTGELFF.

This chain joins TRBV30 and TRBJ1-3; no clear D gene. CDR3 length equals 15 residues. Germline CDR1 reads GTSNPN; CDR2 reads SVGIG (reference sequence). V dropped 3 bases and J dropped 9 bases, with 21 bases sitting between them. The CDR3 DNA sequence: TGTGCCTGGAGGTGGAGAGATCTCTCTGGAGGCACCATATATTTT. It is translated as CAWRWRDLSGGTIYF.

The chain combines TRBV2 with TRBJ2-1, with D perhaps TRBD2 (6 bases). Trimming took off 11 bases at V and 1 base at J, with 15 bases between the two ends. The CDR3 consists of 14 residues. Per the germline V gene, CDR1 is SNHLY and CDR2 is FYNNEI. CDR3 protein: CALRGGKSYNEQFF. In DNA, the CDR3 is TGTGCCTTACGGGGCGGGAAATCCTACAATGAGCAGTTCTTC. The whole variable domain, filled in from reference TRBV2 and TRBJ2-1, reads EPEVTQTPSHQVTQMGQEVILRCVPISNHLYFYWYRQILGQKVEFLVSFYNNEISEKSEIFDDQFSVERPDGSNFTLKIRSTKLEDSAMYFCALRGGKSYNEQFFGPGTRLTVL.

This sequence joins TRBV2 and TRBJ1-1; D is unresolved. The CDR3 extends over 14 amino acids. V was pared by 7 bases and J by 4 bases, with 16 bases between. From germline, CDR1 is SNHLY and CDR2 FYNNEI. DNA for the CDR3: TGTGCCAGCATCCCCAACGGGTTTACCACTGAAGCTTTCTTT. Protein: CASIPNGFTTEAFF. The full variable domain, its missing parts supplied by reference TRBV2 and TRBJ1-1, is EPEVTQTPSHQVTQMGQEVILRCVPISNHLYFYWYRQILGQKVEFLVSFYNNEISEKSEIFDDQFSVERPDGSNFTLKIRSTKLEDSAMYFCASIPNGFTTEAFFGQGTRLTVV.

The V and J genes are TRBV27 and TRBJ1-1, with a tentative D call TRBD1 (6 bases). From germline, CDR1 is MNHEY and CDR2 SMNVEV (reference sequence). CDR3 length equals 15 residues. V gave up 3 bases and J gave up 5 bases, with 16 bases separating them. CDR3 sequence (DNA): TGTGCCAGCAGTTTTCGGGGGCAGATCCAGACTGAAGCTTTCTTT. This sequence encodes CASSFRGQIQTEAFF.

This chain connects TRBV7-9 to TRBJ2-5; D uncertain. CDR1 is SEHNR and CDR2 is FQNEAQ in the germline V gene (reference sequence). The CDR3 spans 14 residues. Trimming left V 1 base short and J 4 bases short, with 10 bases between. The CDR3 spells CASSLVPAGETQYF. Here the CDR3 DNA reads TGTGCCAGCAGCTTAGTCCCGGCCGGAGAGACCCAGTACTTC.

The chain employs TRBV28 and TRBJ1-5, with 7 bases lining up with TRBD1. J gave up 3 bases and V 6 bases, and 5 bases lay outside the gene matches. The length of the CDR3 is 14 residues. Germline CDR1 reads MDHEN; CDR2 reads SYDVKM. CDR3 residues: CASRMGQFNQPQHF. CDR3 nucleotide sequence: TGTGCCAGCAGAATGGGACAGTTCAATCAGCCCCAGCATTTT.

The chain combines TRBV7-8 with TRBJ1-1; D gene uncertain. V lost 4 bases to trimming and J lost 7 bases, with 10 bases between them. Germline V gene data show CDR1 as SGHVS and CDR2 as FQNEAQ. CDR3 length: 12 residues. CDR3 nucleotides: TGTGCCAGCAGCTCGGAGCGTAGTGAAGCTTTCTTT. This encodes CASSSERSEAFF.

Comment on this clone: Without the conserved terminal phenylalanine or tryptophan, this CDR3 likely stems from a read error. The limits of the CDR3 on the DNA are not certain, so only TCRdb's listed CDR3 is given. The rearrangement uses TRBV5-6 and TRBJ1-2; the table's D call, TRBD1, was not checked against the DNA. The CDR3 length equals 12 residues, ends included. The germline gives CDR1 SGHDT, CDR2 YYEEEE. CDR3: CASSSQDRGTFS.

With respect to this clone: The same CDR3 arises from other DNA sequences in this sample as well. The chain has TRBV7-2 and TRBJ2-7, with D perhaps matching TRBD1 (5 bases). This CDR3 has 14 amino acids. CDR1 is SGHTA and CDR2 is FQGNSA in the germline V gene. V was shortened by 1 base and J by 0 bases, with 7 bases between the two germline ends. The CDR3 DNA sequence: TGTGCCAGCAGCTTAGACAGGAGCTCCTACGAGCAGTACTTC. This sequence encodes CASSLDRSSYEQYF.

The rearrangement links TRBV9 to TRBJ2-3; maybe TRBD2 (5 bases). CDR3 length: 12 amino acids. Deletions cut 3 bases from V and 6 bases from J, with 8 bases between. Germline CDR1 is SGDLS and CDR2 is YYNGEE. In DNA, the CDR3 is TGTGCCAGCAGCGGATGGAGGGATACGCAGTATTTT. Translation gives CASSGWRDTQYF.

The chain combines TRBV5-1 with TRBJ2-1, with D hard to call. The V end was cut by 4 bases, the J end by 0 bases, with 11 bases between. CDR1 is SGHRS, CDR2 YFSETQ, per germline. The CDR3 is 15 amino acids. The CDR3 nucleotides read TGCGCCAGCAGCCCGGTGGATACCTCCTACAATGAGCAGTTCTTC. This codes for CASSPVDTSYNEQFF.

CDR3 residues: CASSQFFRLNTEAFF. The CDR3 DNA reads TGCGCCAGCAGTCAATTCTTCCGCTTGAACACTGAAGCTTTCTTT. The chain links TRBV23-1 to TRBJ1-1; D gene unclear. TRBV23-1 is an ORF for which the function is uncertain. The CDR3 runs 15 residues. The ends were cut back, 1 base at V and 0 bases at J, with 9 bases in the middle.

The chain employs TRBV2 and TRBJ2-7; tentative D call: TRBD1 (6 bases). V lost 7 bases and J 0 bases, leaving 13 bases between the germline ends. The V gene's germline CDR1 is SNHLY and CDR2 FYNNEI. The CDR3 consists of 14 residues. CDR3 DNA: TGTGCCAGCACCGCCCGGACAGACTCCTACGAGCAGTACTTC. Translation gives CASTARTDSYEQYF. The whole variable domain, filled in from reference TRBV2 and TRBJ2-7, reads EPEVTQTPSHQVTQMGQEVILRCVPISNHLYFYWYRQILGQKVEFLVSFYNNEISEKSEIFDDQFSVERPDGSNFTLKIRSTKLEDSAMYFCASTARTDSYEQYFGPGTRLTVT.

The chain uses TRBV19 and TRBJ1-3, with D possibly matching TRBD1 (5 bases). Trimming left V 2 bases short and J 3 bases short, with 5 bases between. This CDR3 spans 13 amino acids. Germline V gene sequence: CDR1 LNHDA, CDR2 SQIVND (reference sequence). The CDR3 bases are TGTGCCAGTAGTATACAGGGTGGAAACACCATATATTTT. This translates into CASSIQGGNTIYF.

This chain joins TRBV5-1 and TRBJ2-7; 7 bases align to TRBD2. V dropped 1 base and J dropped 4; count of bases not matched to a gene: 8. The germline gives CDR1 SGHRS, CDR2 YFSETQ. This CDR3 has 15 residues. For the CDR3, the DNA is TGCGCCAGCAGCTTGAGAGCGGGACCGATGTACGAGCAGTACTTC. Its translation: CASSLRAGPMYEQYF. The full variable domain, with the rest looked up from reference TRBV5-1 and TRBJ2-7, is KAGVTQTPRYLIKTRGQQVTLSCSPISGHRSVSWYQQTPGQGLQFLFEYFSETQRNKGNFPGRFSGRQFSNSRSEMNVSTLELGDSALYLCASSLRAGPMYEQYFGPGTRLTVT.

J is TRBJ1-1 and V is TRBV4-1; unclear D gene. Trimming pared 1 base from V and 10 bases from J, leaving 16 bases between. This CDR3 contains 14 residues. Germline assignment: CDR1 MGHRA and CDR2 YSYEKL. The CDR3 DNA reads TGCGCCAGCAGCCAAGTTCAGACCCATATAGCAGCTTTCTTT. Its translation is CASSQVQTHIAAFF.

This chain joins TRBV7-3 and TRBJ1-1, with 7 bases identical to TRBD1. Germline CDR1 reads SGHTA; CDR2 reads FQGTGA. The V gene end was trimmed by 2 bases and the J gene end by 3 bases; junction bases not matched to a gene: 3. The CDR3 totals 14 residues. The CDR3: CASSLFDRDTEAFF. The CDR3 bases are TGTGCCAGCAGCTTATTTGACAGGGACACTGAAGCTTTCTTT.

The chain has TRBV5-4 and TRBJ1-2, with TRBD1 matching 11 bases. The CDR3 length is 14 residues. J gave up 8 bases and V 3 bases, and 6 bases lay outside the gene matches. The germline V gene has CDR1 SGHNT and CDR2 YYREEE (reference sequence). The CDR3 sequence is CASSWGQGDSGYTF. The CDR3 coding sequence is TGTGCCAGCAGCTGGGGACAGGGGGACAGCGGCTACACCTTC.

The chain recombines TRBV7-6 with TRBJ2-5; no definite D call. The ends were cut back, 1 base at V and 2 bases at J, with 8 bases in the middle. The CDR3 consists of 14 residues. Germline V gene sequence: CDR1 SGHVS, CDR2 FNYEAQ. The CDR3 sequence: CASSLGHRQETQYF. The CDR3 region has the DNA TGTGCCAGCAGCTTAGGGCACAGACAAGAGACCCAGTACTTC.

A remark on this clone: Its ends do not fully match the called genes, so a read error is possible. The chain joins TRBV28 to TRBJ1-1; D gene ambiguous. The length of the CDR3 is 12 residues. The germline gives CDR1 MDHEN, CDR2 SYDVKM. As DNA, the CDR3 is TGTGCCAGCAGCCGGACCCCCCGGAAGCTTCTCTTT. Translation: CASSRTPRKLLF. Filled out from reference TRBV28 and TRBJ1-1, the complete variable domain reads DVKVTQSSRYLVKRTGEKVFLECVQDMDHENMFWYRQDPGLGLRLIYFSYDVKMKEKGDIPEGYSVSREKKERFSLILESASTNQTSMYLCASSRTPRKLLFGQGTRLTVV.